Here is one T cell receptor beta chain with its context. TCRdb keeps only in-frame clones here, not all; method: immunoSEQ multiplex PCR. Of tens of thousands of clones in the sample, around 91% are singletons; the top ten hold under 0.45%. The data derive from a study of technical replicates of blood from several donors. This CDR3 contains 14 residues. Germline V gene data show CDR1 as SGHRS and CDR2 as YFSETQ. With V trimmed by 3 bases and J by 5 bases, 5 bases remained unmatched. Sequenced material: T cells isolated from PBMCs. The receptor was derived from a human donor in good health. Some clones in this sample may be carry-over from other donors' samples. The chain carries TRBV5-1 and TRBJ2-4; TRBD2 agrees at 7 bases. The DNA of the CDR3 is TGCGCCAGCAGCTGGGGGGGATACGAAAACATTCAGTACTTC. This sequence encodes CASSWGGYENIQYF.